This is a list of T cell receptor beta chains from one sample in a study of Graves' ophthalmopathy and Graves' hyperthyroidism. Each CDR3 protein is one row after TCRdb ran MiXCR on the multiplex PCR reads. This sample has about half a million distinct CDR3 sequences, with under 15% found just once. Sequencing input: blood. Source of these receptors: a woman in her twenties or thirties with Graves' ophthalmopathy. Each CDR3 is given without its conserved first and last residue. Only some rows state a clone size, as once, few, many or a class for expanded clones.

j_call v_call clone_size cdr3_aa
TRBJ1-6 TRBV3-1 many ASSPRTGPNSPLH
TRBJ2-5 TRBV10-3 many AISTGLAGTQETQY
TRBJ2-7 TRBV5-5 - ASSVPGQGVEQD
TRBJ1-5 TRBV27 few ASSEGGGRSNQPQH
TRBJ1-5 TRBV6-1 many ASSAPDSNQPQH
TRBJ2-7 TRBV4-1 many ASSQGWDYEQY
TRBJ1-1 TRBV6-1 many ASMWRGDRTEAF
TRBJ2-5 TRBV6-5 many ASNSQGGAETQY
TRBJ2-7 TRBV19 few ASSIDHGPSYYEQY
TRBJ2-5 TRBV19 few ASRQTGEWETQY
TRBJ2-2 TRBV20-1 many SARPGVTGELF
TRBJ1-1 TRBV6-1 many ASSERENTEAF
TRBJ1-1 TRBV6-2/TRBV6-3 many ASSTNFRGSTNTEAF
TRBJ2-5 TRBV25-1 many ASSEDTAQETQY
TRBJ1-1 TRBV5-1 many ASSLEGPNTEAF
TRBJ2-3 TRBV6-1 - ASTMREGLTDTQY
TRBJ2-5 TRBV19 - ASSYTYQEAQY
TRBJ2-7 TRBV7-3 many ASSASGRAWEQY
TRBJ2-4 TRBV3-1 - ASRSSLASIKY
TRBJ2-7 TRBV15 many ATSKGRLAGVEQY
TRBJ2-5 TRBV11-3 many ASSLETSSGETQY
TRBJ1-5 TRBV5-1 many ASSLEGLGPQH
TRBJ2-7 TRBV6-5 many ASSPDSGTYEQY
TRBJ1-1 TRBV29-1 many SVEYFRGRMNTEAF
TRBJ1-1 TRBV6-1 many ASRADVGPWGEAF
TRBJ2-2 TRBV25-1 many ASRPKYGTSGRVFTGELF
TRBJ2-4 TRBV6-1 many ASSLAGGQLAKNIQY